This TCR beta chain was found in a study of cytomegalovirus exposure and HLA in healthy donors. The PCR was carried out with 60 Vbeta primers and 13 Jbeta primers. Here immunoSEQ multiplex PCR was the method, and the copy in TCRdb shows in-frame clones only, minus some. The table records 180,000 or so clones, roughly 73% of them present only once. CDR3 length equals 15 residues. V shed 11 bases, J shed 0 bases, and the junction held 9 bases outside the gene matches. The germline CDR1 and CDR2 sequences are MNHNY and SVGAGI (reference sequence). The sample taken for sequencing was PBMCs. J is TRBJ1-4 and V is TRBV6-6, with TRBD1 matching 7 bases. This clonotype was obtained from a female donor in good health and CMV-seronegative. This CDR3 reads CAGTRGFATNEKLFF. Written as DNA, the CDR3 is TGTGCCGGTACCAGGGGGTTTGCAACTAATGAAAAACTGTTTTTT.